The entry below gives a single TCR beta chain sequence along with its context. Its antigen is not identified. As to time point: persistent/refractory GD, antithyroid drugs over 5 years with positive TRAb. Making the TCR library involved RNA that had been extracted from PBMCs. This entry comes from a study of regulatory T cells in long-lasting Graves disease. Broader study findings: Lower TCR diversity was seen in persistent Graves' patients than in newly diagnosed ones.

The J segment lost 0 bases and the V segment lost 2 bases, leaving 6 bases of the junction unmatched. This CDR3 has 18 residues. The V gene's germline CDR1 is SGHAT and CDR2 FQNNGV. The authors built TCR beta libraries using iRepertoire HTBI primers and Arm-PCR of CDR3 regions. In the authors' workflow: Across samples, about 56 TRBV and some 15 TRBJ segments were found. TCRdb redid the calling of the multiplex PCR reads with MiXCR, one entry per CDR3 protein. For this entry, the V and J calls and clone size follow TCRdb and not the study's own pipeline. The table records hundreds of thousands of distinct CDR3 sequences, about 22% of them present only once.

The sequences come from peripheral blood mononuclear cells (PBMCs), collected when the disease was refractory, from a patient treated with antithyroid drugs. The chain recombines TRBV11-2 with TRBJ2-7; TRBD2 matches 14 bases. This receptor was identified in a female donor with Graves disease. The DNA of the CDR3 is TGTGCCAGCAGCTTACGGGGACTAGCGGGGGCTAACTCCTACGAGCAGTACTTC. Protein: CASSLRGLAGANSYEQYF.